The 20 T cell receptor beta chains below come from one sample, sequenced in a study of identical twins. MiXCR was run by TCRdb on the 5' RACE reads, yielding one entry per CDR3 protein. The repertoire includes roughly 250,000 distinct CDR3 sequences, 5.5% to 7% of them detected once, and roughly 3.6% sits in the top ten. The data also belong to a second study, concerning yellow fever vaccine responses in identical twins.

What was sequenced was memory (CD45RO+) T cells sorted from blood. The receptors come from a woman between 18 and 30 years old in good health.

V is TRBV12-3 or TRBV12-4 and J is TRBJ2-5; 11 positions match TRBD2. Germline trimming cut 10 bases from V and 5 bases from J; bases unmatched to any gene: 21. This CDR3 has 18 residues. The CDR3 coding sequence is TGTGCCATCTGCCGAGGGTGGACTAGCGGGTCCCCAAGGGAGACCCAGTACTTC. It yields the protein CAICRGWTSGSPRETQYF.

This clonotype was seen at least ten times. The chain's CDR3 is CASSSSTGNSPLHF. The CDR3, as DNA: TGTGCCAGCAGTTCGTCGACCGGCAATTCACCCCTCCACTTT. This chain joins TRBV12-3 or TRBV12-4 and TRBJ1-6; no reliable D call. Between the trimmed V and J ends, which lost 4 bases and 7 bases, there was a span of 11 bases. The CDR3 has 14 residues.

This clonotype was picked up many times. J is TRBJ2-1 and V is TRBV5-1; 7 bases match TRBD1. This CDR3 has 15 residues. Trimming removed 4 bases from V and 4 bases from J; junction bases left unmatched: 8. Germline V gene data show CDR1 as SGHRS and CDR2 as YFSETQ. The CDR3 bases are TGCGCCAGCAGCCTCACAGGGGCCCTTTACAATGAGCAGTTCTTC. It is translated as CASSLTGALYNEQFF.

This clonotype appeared many times. The gene calls are TRBV7-2 and TRBJ2-5; D is undetermined. V shed 5 bases and J shed 4 bases, with 14 bases lying between them. In germline, CDR1 is SGHTA, CDR2 FQGNSA. The CDR3 is 14 residues long. The CDR3 DNA reads as TGTGCCAGCAGCCCACAAGGGCTAGGAGAGACCCAGTACTTC. Amino acid sequence: CASSPQGLGETQYF.

There are many counts of this clonotype. V is TRBV10-1 and J is TRBJ1-5; no clear D. Germline CDR1 is WNHNN and CDR2 is SYGVQD (reference sequence). The CDR3 spans 13 residues. The V end lost 3 bases, the J end lost 1 base, and 4 bases lay between the germline ends. The CDR3 is CASSDFSNQPQHF. The CDR3 coding sequence is TGCGCCAGCAGTGATTTCAGCAATCAGCCCCAGCATTTT.

J is TRBJ2-1 and V is TRBV11-2; tentatively, D is TRBD2 (6 bases). Trimming stripped 6 bases from V and 0 bases from J, with 12 bases between. The CDR3 contains 15 residues. CDR1 SGHAT and CDR2 FQNNGV come from the germline V gene. CDR3 amino acids: CASRGGPNSYNEQFF. CDR3 sequence (DNA): TGTGCCAGCAGAGGAGGGCCGAACTCCTACAATGAGCAGTTCTTC.

This clonotype was recorded a few times. The rearrangement links TRBV5-5 to TRBJ2-1; D perhaps matches TRBD2 (5 bases). Germline loops: CDR1 SGHKS, CDR2 YYEKEE (reference sequence). The CDR3 is 14 residues long. V lost 0 bases and J lost 7, with 11 bases in between. The CDR3 nucleotides are TGTGCCAGCAGCTTGGTTCTAGCAGTGAATGAGCAGTTCTTC. This gives the protein CASSLVLAVNEQFF.

Many counts were recorded for this clonotype. The chain combines TRBV7-6 with TRBJ1-4, with a possible D match to TRBD1 (5 bases). CDR1 SGHVS and CDR2 FNYEAQ come from the germline V gene. V lost 1 base and J 10 bases, leaving 16 bases between the germline ends. The CDR3 has 15 residues. The CDR3 DNA is TGTGCCAGCAGCTTAGGGACAAATTTTCAAGGAAAACTGTTTTTT. The encoded protein is CASSLGTNFQGKLFF.

This clonotype was seen a few times. The CDR3 carries no conserved terminal phenylalanine or tryptophan, so it likely arises from a read error. V usage is TRBV10-3 and J usage is TRBJ2-3; D gene ambiguous. The CDR3 loop spans 16 amino acids. Germline CDR1 reads ENHRY; CDR2 reads SYGVKD. Trimming took 6 bases from V and 6 from J, leaving 22 bases between them. CDR3 amino acids: CAISRHPSTDGDTQYS. CDR3 sequence (DNA): TGTGCCATCAGCAGACATCCGTCCACGGATGGCGATACGCAGTATTCT.

This clonotype was observed many times. J is TRBJ2-2 and V is TRBV4-1; possible D gene TRBD2, 6 bases. Trimming left V 1 base short and J 5 bases short, with 11 bases between. The germline gives CDR1 MGHRA, CDR2 YSYEKL. This CDR3 spans 15 amino acids. CDR3 region: CASSQVMGGTGELFF. CDR3 nucleotide sequence: TGCGCCAGCAGCCAAGTTATGGGGGGTACCGGGGAGCTGTTTTTT.

This sequence joins TRBV11-2 and TRBJ2-3; D is possibly TRBD1 (6 bases). V was clipped by 1 base and J by 3 bases, with 11 bases between them. The CDR3 contains 15 residues. CDR1 is SGHAT, CDR2 FQNNGV, per germline. CDR3 in amino acids: CASSLAATGTDTQYF. The CDR3 DNA follows: TGTGCCAGCAGCTTAGCCGCGACAGGAACAGATACGCAGTATTTT.

V gene TRBV20-1 combines with J gene TRBJ1-4; D is ambiguous. The CDR3 has 11 residues. The germline V gene has CDR1 DFQATT and CDR2 SNEGSKA (reference sequence). V was clipped by 5 bases and J by 7 bases, with 8 bases between them. The CDR3 nucleotides are TGCAGTGCTCGGACGGTTGAAAAACTGTTTTTT. This translates into CSARTVEKLFF.

This clonotype turned up a few times. This rearrangement joins TRBV12-3 or TRBV12-4 to TRBJ2-7; D perhaps matches TRBD2 (5 bases). This CDR3 has 14 amino acids. V lost 8 bases and J 6 bases, leaving 20 bases between the germline ends. Here the CDR3 reads CASGTTDLRGEQYF. DNA of the CDR3: TGTGCCAGCGGCACAACCGATCTCCGGGGCGAGCAGTACTTC.

This clonotype was counted ten times or more. The CDR3 DNA is TGTGCCAGCAGTTTGCAACGAAATACGCAGTATTTT. It codes for CASSLQRNTQYF. V and J are TRBV12-3 or TRBV12-4 and TRBJ2-3, with no clear D. The CDR3 is 12 residues long. V was cut by 3 bases and J by 7 bases, with 8 bases left in between.

This clonotype was seen many times. The chain recombines TRBV10-3 with TRBJ2-3; 9 nucleotides line up with TRBD1. V shed 5 bases, J shed 1 base, and the junction held 7 bases outside the gene matches. The CDR3 sequence is 16 residues long. The germline V gene has CDR1 ENHRY and CDR2 SYGVKD. This chain's CDR3 is CAISTGTGKGTDTQYF. CDR3 nucleotide sequence: TGTGCCATCAGTACCGGGACAGGGAAGGGCACAGATACGCAGTATTTT.

This clonotype showed up just a few times. J is TRBJ2-5 and V is TRBV2; D may be TRBD1 or TRBD2 (5 bases each). The CDR3 contains 15 residues. Trimming cost V 1 base and J 1 base, with 10 bases left between them. Germline lookup yields CDR1 SNHLY and CDR2 FYNNEI. CDR3 amino acids: CASSEGSGTQETQYF. CDR3 DNA sequence: TGTGCCAGCAGTGAAGGTTCCGGGACCCAAGAGACCCAGTACTTC.

This chain connects TRBV2 to TRBJ2-5, with a possible D match to TRBD2 (5 bases). CDR3 length equals 15 residues. V lost 7 bases, J lost 2 bases, and 17 bases lay in between. The V gene's germline CDR1 is SNHLY and CDR2 FYNNEI. In nucleotides, the CDR3 is TGTGCCAGCACCCCAGAGGGCCTTACTCAAGAGACCCAGTACTTC. Translating gives CASTPEGLTQETQYF.

A few counts support this clonotype. The V gene is TRBV10-2, the J gene TRBJ2-1; no clear D. The V gene lost 0 bases and the J gene lost 14 bases, with 8 bases spanning the gap. CDR3 length: 11 residues. Germline-derived CDR1 and CDR2 are WSHSY and SAAADI. The chain's CDR3 is CASSESSGEFF. The CDR3, as DNA: TGCGCCAGCAGTGAGTCTTCGGGTGAGTTCTTC.

This clonotype was picked up many times. This chain connects TRBV12-3 or TRBV12-4 to TRBJ2-1, with 11 positions matching TRBD2. With 5 bases clipped from V and 0 bases from J, the junction kept 6 bases outside the gene matches. The length of the CDR3 is 17 residues. Written as DNA, the CDR3 is TGTGCCAGCAGTATGGGACTAGCGGCCAGCTCCTACAATGAGCAGTTCTTC. It encodes CASSMGLAASSYNEQFF.

J is TRBJ2-7 and V is TRBV6-5, with 10 bases lining up with TRBD2. With 2 bases clipped from V and 5 bases from J, the junction kept 12 bases outside the gene matches. Germline assignment: CDR1 MNHEY and CDR2 SVGAGI. The CDR3 covers 17 residues. DNA for the CDR3: TGTGCCAGCAGTTACGGGGGACTAGCGAGTCCGGTCGACGAGCAGTACTTC. This gives the protein CASSYGGLASPVDEQYF.